This TCR beta chain emerged from a study of T cell responses to AZD1222 COVID-19 vaccine (dated by TCRdb to about 2021). The study in broad terms: A total of over 230 trial participants underwent TCR sequencing, of whom about 210 had received two doses of AZD1222 and roughly 26 had received two doses of the MenACWY control vaccine. Trial participants were enrolled by age into subgroups of 18-55, 56-69 and 70-plus years, and about 150, 27 and 61 TCR-sequenced participants, respectively, were included in these subgroups.

The CDR3 regions of human TCRbeta chains were subjected to immunosequencing. In the original analysis: TCRs in the repertoires were matched against a reference library of SARS-CoV-2-specific TCRs that had been generated with the MIRA antigen-specificity platform. Breadth was defined as the fraction of unique TCRs that were SARS-CoV-2-associated, and depth was defined as the fraction of total T cells that were SARS-CoV-2-associated. Each spike-specific TCR was assigned to its reactive spike region and to a CD4 or CD8 class using the MIRA data. Log10-transformed breadth and depth values were compared by one-way ANOVA with Sidak's multiple comparisons tests. TCRdb retrieved this table from immuneACCESS and kept in-frame rearrangements only. Not all clones are present; in checked studies, unresolved V genes account for under half, and no reason is known for the remainder. V and J calls and clone size are as listed in that table; D and trimming were resolved from the DNA. This sample holds about 140,000 clones; about 90% were observed only once. The biggest ten clones account for approximately 8% of the sample.

Regarding this clone: The clone's antigen remains unknown. No base quality information exists; no much larger clone differs at one position.

Sample time point, as interpreted from the label and publication: about 28 days (+/-7) after the second vaccine dose. Per the publication, the treatment or condition label means: meningococcal conjugate vaccine given as trial control. Vaccinee samples came from UK trials COV001 and COV002, including a single-blind randomized controlled phase 2/3 trial of AZD1222 (ChAdOx1 nCoV-19) in healthy adults. For TCRbeta chain sequencing, PBMC samples from trial participants were taken at day 0 and at day 28 after the second dose. General conclusions and limits of the study: A significant rise in spike-specific TCR breadth and depth was observed after two AZD1222 doses relative to day 0 and relative to MenACWY recipients. Participants were mostly white British and included more females than males, and it was suggested by the authors that clonal diversity may have been underestimated. Because no day 14 peak-response samples were available, the repertoires could be characterized only after the peak T cell response. The whole spike protein was spanned by vaccine-associated CD4 TCRs, and dominant responses were seen in regions 160-218 and 743-854. The 56-69-year group was small, and its depth increase did not reach significance, likely because of low power. Epitopes outside the regions mutated in the B.1.351 and B.1.1.7 variants were reportedly recognized by nearly half of the unique spike-specific TCRs. Conclusions about previously exposed vaccinees are limited because only a handful of AZD1222 recipients were SARS-CoV-2 seropositive at baseline.

The germline V gene (reference sequence) gives CDR1 as MNHEY and CDR2 as SMNVEV. Between the V and J ends, shortened by 6 bases and 3 bases respectively, the junction contains 9 bases. The CDR3 runs 13 residues from the cysteine to the phenylalanine. The entry retains the CDR3 DNA only, 39 bases that are in frame from base 1. Specimen: peripheral blood, collected 28 days after the second dose of the MenACWY control vaccine. This clonotype was obtained from an adult who received the MenACWY meningococcal vaccine as a control. The chain links TRBV27 with TRBJ1-3, with TRBD1 tentatively as D gene (5 bases match). The nucleotides are TGTGCCAGCAGCCAGACAGTTGGAAACACCATATATTTT. Its translation is CASSQTVGNTIYF.